This is a list of T cell receptor beta chains from one sample in a study of beta chain features in type 1 diabetes. TCRdb keeps only in-frame clones here, not all; method: immunoSEQ multiplex PCR. The sample records roughly 170,000 clones, 10% to 15% being singletons. Sequenced material: central memory CD4+ T cells from blood. These receptors came from a woman aged 18-29 years in good health. The CDR3 runs from the conserved cysteine through the conserved F or W. D genes are given only for firm matches. For some rows the clone size is stated as once, few or many, or as a class when expanded; others skip it.

d_call: -
j_call: TRBJ1-6
clone_size: few
v_call: TRBV14
cdr3_aa: CASSHPDSPLHF
cdr3_nt: TGTGCCAGCAGCCACCCCGATTCACCCCTCCACTTT

d_call: TRBD1
j_call: TRBJ1-2
clone_size: few
v_call: TRBV6-6
cdr3_aa: CASSPTGDYGYTF
cdr3_nt: TGTGCCAGCAGCCCGACAGGGGACTATGGCTACACCTTC

d_call: TRBD1
j_call: TRBJ1-2
clone_size: -
v_call: TRBV7-2
cdr3_aa: CASRPGGYYGYTF
cdr3_nt: TGTGCCAGCAGGCCAGGGGGGTACTATGGCTACACCTTC

d_call: -
j_call: TRBJ1-1
clone_size: few
v_call: TRBV7-9
cdr3_aa: CASSPPSRDTEAFF
cdr3_nt: TGTGCCAGCAGCCCCCCCTCCCGGGACACTGAAGCTTTCTTT

d_call: TRBD1
j_call: TRBJ1-1
clone_size: few
v_call: TRBV7-2
cdr3_aa: CASSRQGHITEAFF
cdr3_nt: TGTGCCAGCAGTCGACAGGGCCACATCACTGAAGCTTTCTTT

d_call: TRBD2
j_call: TRBJ2-1
clone_size: -
v_call: TRBV7-6
cdr3_aa: CASSPKRGGYNEQFF
cdr3_nt: TGTGCCAGCAGCCCAAAGCGGGGGGGGTACAATGAGCAGTTCTTC

d_call: TRBD2
j_call: TRBJ2-7
clone_size: few
v_call: TRBV5-1
cdr3_aa: CASSLGRVEIYEQYF
cdr3_nt: TGCGCCAGCAGTCTTGGGAGGGTCGAGATCTACGAGCAGTACTTC

d_call: TRBD2
j_call: TRBJ2-1
clone_size: -
v_call: TRBV7-2
cdr3_aa: CASSFPGLAAYNEQFF
cdr3_nt: TGTGCCAGCAGCTTCCCGGGACTAGCGGCCTACAATGAGCAGTTCTTC

d_call: -
j_call: TRBJ2-1
clone_size: few
v_call: TRBV6-6
cdr3_aa: CASSQSSTGNEQFF
cdr3_nt: TGTGCCAGCAGTCAGAGTTCTACAGGGAATGAGCAGTTCTTC

d_call: TRBD2
j_call: TRBJ2-5
clone_size: few
v_call: TRBV4-2
cdr3_aa: CASSQGAELAGKETQYF
cdr3_nt: TGTGCCAGCAGCCAGGGAGCGGAACTAGCGGGAAAAGAGACCCAGTACTTC

d_call: -
j_call: TRBJ2-1
clone_size: few
v_call: TRBV18
cdr3_aa: CASSPTISGTYNEQFF
cdr3_nt: TGTGCCAGCTCACCCACTATTAGCGGAACCTACAATGAGCAGTTCTTC

d_call: TRBD1
j_call: TRBJ1-1
clone_size: -
v_call: TRBV5-6
cdr3_aa: CASSLLGGRGLTEAFF
cdr3_nt: TGTGCCAGCAGCTTGTTGGGTGGCAGGGGGCTCACTGAAGCTTTCTTT

d_call: TRBD2
j_call: TRBJ2-7
clone_size: -
v_call: TRBV7-2
cdr3_aa: CASSLTSGLAYEQYF
cdr3_nt: TGTGCCAGCAGTCTTACTAGCGGACTTGCCTACGAGCAGTACTTC

d_call: TRBD1
j_call: TRBJ2-7
clone_size: few
v_call: TRBV9
cdr3_aa: CASSVEDRTFEQYF
cdr3_nt: TGTGCCAGCAGCGTAGAGGACAGGACTTTCGAGCAGTACTTC

d_call: -
j_call: TRBJ2-7
clone_size: -
v_call: TRBV18
cdr3_aa: CASSPPGGGALSEQYF
cdr3_nt: TGTGCCAGCTCACCCCCTGGAGGCGGGGCCCTCTCCGAGCAGTACTTC

d_call: TRBD2
j_call: TRBJ2-5
clone_size: -
v_call: TRBV7-9
cdr3_aa: CASSLAPSGGQETQYF
cdr3_nt: TGTGCCAGCAGCTTAGCGCCTAGCGGGGGACAAGAGACCCAGTACTTC

d_call: TRBD1
j_call: TRBJ1-5
clone_size: -
v_call: TRBV28
cdr3_aa: CASSLSSGTGRPQHF
cdr3_nt: TGTGCCAGCAGTTTATCCTCCGGGACAGGGAGGCCCCAGCATTTT

d_call: -
j_call: TRBJ1-1
clone_size: -
v_call: TRBV7-3
cdr3_aa: CASSLGANTEAFF
cdr3_nt: TGTGCCAGCAGCCTGGGCGCGAACACTGAAGCTTTCTTT

d_call: -
j_call: TRBJ2-7
clone_size: -
v_call: TRBV6-1
cdr3_aa: CASRERSSYEQYF
cdr3_nt: TGTGCCAGCAGGGAGCGGAGCTCCTACGAGCAGTACTTC

d_call: TRBD1
j_call: TRBJ2-7
clone_size: -
v_call: TRBV30
cdr3_aa: CAWSGQGFEQYF
cdr3_nt: TGTGCCTGGAGTGGACAGGGCTTCGAGCAGTACTTC

d_call: TRBD1
j_call: TRBJ1-2
clone_size: few
v_call: TRBV28
cdr3_aa: CATHRGLNYGYTF
cdr3_nt: TGTGCCACTCACAGGGGGCTAAACTATGGCTACACCTTC

d_call: -
j_call: TRBJ1-1
clone_size: -
v_call: TRBV28
cdr3_aa: CASRYRLNTEAFF
cdr3_nt: TGTGCCAGCAGATACAGGTTGAACACTGAAGCTTTCTTT

d_call: TRBD1
j_call: TRBJ1-5
clone_size: few
v_call: TRBV6-5
cdr3_aa: CASSYSGTGGNQPQHF
cdr3_nt: TGTGCCAGCAGTTATTCCGGGACAGGGGGCAATCAGCCCCAGCATTTT

d_call: TRBD1
j_call: TRBJ1-4
clone_size: -
v_call: TRBV7-2
cdr3_aa: CASSGQGGNEKLFF
cdr3_nt: TGTGCCAGCAGCGGACAGGGAGGGAATGAAAAACTGTTTTTT

d_call: -
j_call: TRBJ2-1
clone_size: -
v_call: TRBV5-4
cdr3_aa: CASSLGQGLNNEQFF
cdr3_nt: TGTGCCAGCAGCTTGGGGCAGGGGTTAAACAATGAGCAGTTCTTC

d_call: -
j_call: TRBJ1-1
clone_size: -
v_call: TRBV7-6
cdr3_aa: CASSLEGRRGTEAFF
cdr3_nt: TGTGCCAGCAGCTTAGAGGGACGGAGGGGCACTGAAGCTTTCTTT

d_call: TRBD1
j_call: TRBJ1-1
clone_size: once
v_call: TRBV28
cdr3_aa: CASIVQGTTEAFF
cdr3_nt: TGTGCCAGCATCGTACAGGGGACCACTGAAGCTTTCTTT

d_call: TRBD1
j_call: TRBJ2-5
clone_size: -
v_call: TRBV11-2
cdr3_aa: CASSSRDRVRETQYF
cdr3_nt: TGTGCCAGCAGCTCCCGGGACAGGGTTCGGGAGACCCAGTACTTC

d_call: TRBD1
j_call: TRBJ2-3
clone_size: -
v_call: TRBV14
cdr3_aa: CASSQKTGALGTQYF
cdr3_nt: TGTGCCAGCAGCCAAAAGACAGGGGCTCTAGGTACGCAGTATTTT

d_call: TRBD2
j_call: TRBJ2-1
clone_size: -
v_call: TRBV27
cdr3_aa: CASKTPGLKVNEQFF
cdr3_nt: TGTGCCAGCAAAACACCGGGACTAAAAGTTAATGAGCAGTTCTTC

d_call: TRBD2
j_call: TRBJ2-7
clone_size: few
v_call: TRBV10-3
cdr3_aa: CAIGSGRETSQYF
cdr3_nt: TGTGCCATCGGGAGCGGGAGGGAGACCTCTCAGTACTTC

d_call: -
j_call: TRBJ2-2
clone_size: few
v_call: TRBV9
cdr3_aa: CASSVMGSSREELFF
cdr3_nt: TGTGCCAGCAGCGTAATGGGCTCTTCAAGAGAGGAGCTGTTTTTT

d_call: TRBD1
j_call: TRBJ2-1
clone_size: few
v_call: TRBV5-4
cdr3_aa: CASSRSDRDPYNEQFF
cdr3_nt: TGTGCCAGCAGCCGCTCGGACAGGGACCCCTACAATGAGCAGTTCTTC

d_call: TRBD1
j_call: TRBJ1-2
clone_size: few
v_call: TRBV29-1
cdr3_aa: CSVEAGGHGYTF
cdr3_nt: TGCAGCGTTGAAGCAGGGGGCCATGGCTACACCTTC

d_call: -
j_call: TRBJ1-2
clone_size: -
v_call: TRBV7-9
cdr3_aa: CASSFPGRGGYTF
cdr3_nt: TGTGCCAGCAGCTTCCCCGGACGGGGAGGCTACACCTTC

d_call: -
j_call: TRBJ2-1
clone_size: few
v_call: TRBV21-1
cdr3_aa: CASSKVLLGPQFF
cdr3_nt: TGTGCCAGCAGCAAAGTTCTCCTAGGCCCGCAGTTCTTC

d_call: -
j_call: TRBJ2-5
clone_size: -
v_call: TRBV7-6
cdr3_aa: CASSLDRLDSQVIRDF
cdr3_nt: TGTGCCAGCAGCTTAGATCGGCTTGACTCTCAAGTTATTCGGGACTTC

d_call: TRBD1
j_call: TRBJ1-1
clone_size: few
v_call: TRBV27
cdr3_aa: CASGRQGWVTEAFF
cdr3_nt: TGTGCCAGCGGCCGACAGGGGTGGGTAACTGAAGCTTTCTTT

d_call: -
j_call: TRBJ2-5
clone_size: -
v_call: TRBV11-2
cdr3_aa: CASSLEASPRGTQYF
cdr3_nt: TGTGCCAGCAGCTTAGAGGCTAGCCCCCGGGGGACCCAGTACTTC

d_call: -
j_call: TRBJ1-5
clone_size: -
v_call: TRBV30
cdr3_aa: CAWAQGTDSSQHF
cdr3_nt: TGTGCCTGGGCGCAGGGAACCGATAGTTCCCAGCATTTT

d_call: TRBD1
j_call: TRBJ1-5
clone_size: -
v_call: TRBV27
cdr3_aa: CASSLLGETGLMQPQHF
cdr3_nt: TGTGCCAGCAGTTTACTGGGGGAGACAGGGTTAATGCAGCCCCAGCATTTT

d_call: -
j_call: TRBJ2-3
clone_size: -
v_call: TRBV28
cdr3_aa: CASSLRGLGTDTQYF
cdr3_nt: TGTGCCAGCAGTTTAAGAGGGCTCGGCACAGATACGCAGTATTTT

d_call: TRBD2
j_call: TRBJ2-5
clone_size: -
v_call: TRBV11-1
cdr3_aa: CASSPGLARETQYF
cdr3_nt: TGTGCCAGCAGCCCGGGACTAGCGAGGGAGACCCAGTACTTC

d_call: -
j_call: TRBJ2-7
clone_size: -
v_call: TRBV7-3
cdr3_aa: CASSLTQGIPPYEQYF
cdr3_nt: TGTGCCAGCAGCTTAACCCAGGGGATCCCCCCTTACGAGCAGTACTTC

d_call: TRBD2
j_call: TRBJ2-3
clone_size: few
v_call: TRBV29-1
cdr3_aa: CSVRPSGQVDTQYF
cdr3_nt: TGCAGCGTGCGGCCTAGCGGGCAGGTAGATACGCAGTATTTT

d_call: TRBD1
j_call: TRBJ2-2
clone_size: few
v_call: TRBV7-8
cdr3_aa: CASKGAVTGELFF
cdr3_nt: TGTGCCAGCAAGGGGGCGGTCACCGGGGAGCTGTTTTTT

d_call: -
j_call: TRBJ1-3
clone_size: few
v_call: TRBV30
cdr3_aa: CAWTLRSGNTIYF
cdr3_nt: TGTGCCTGGACTCTCCGCTCTGGAAACACCATATATTTT

d_call: -
j_call: TRBJ1-5
clone_size: few
v_call: TRBV30
cdr3_aa: CAWSIRQNSNQPQHF
cdr3_nt: TGTGCCTGGAGTATCAGACAAAATAGCAATCAGCCCCAGCATTTT

d_call: TRBD2
j_call: TRBJ2-2
clone_size: few
v_call: TRBV7-8
cdr3_aa: CASSFRTSGTSNTGELFF
cdr3_nt: TGTGCCAGCAGCTTTCGGACTAGCGGGACCTCGAACACCGGGGAGCTGTTTTTT

d_call: -
j_call: TRBJ2-7
clone_size: few
v_call: TRBV29-1
cdr3_aa: CSGRGSSYEQYF
cdr3_nt: TGCAGCGGACGGGGGAGCTCCTACGAGCAGTACTTC

d_call: -
j_call: TRBJ2-7
clone_size: -
v_call: TRBV28
cdr3_aa: CASSALAYEQYF
cdr3_nt: TGTGCCAGCAGCGCACTAGCCTACGAGCAGTACTTC

d_call: -
j_call: TRBJ2-3
clone_size: few
v_call: TRBV11-2
cdr3_aa: CASSLDRAPDTQYF
cdr3_nt: TGTGCCAGCAGCTTAGACAGGGCCCCAGATACGCAGTATTTT

d_call: -
j_call: TRBJ1-1
clone_size: few
v_call: TRBV30
cdr3_aa: CAWSFEVVLEAFF
cdr3_nt: TGTGCCTGGAGTTTCGAGGTCGTCCTTGAAGCTTTCTTT

d_call: -
j_call: TRBJ1-2
clone_size: few
v_call: TRBV29-1
cdr3_aa: CSVRGREGYGYTF
cdr3_nt: TGCAGCGTTCGAGGGAGAGAGGGCTATGGCTACACCTTC